This T cell receptor (beta chain) is drawn from a study of early stage breast cancer tumors. With 0 bases removed from V and 8 bases from J, the gap between germline ends came to 7 bases. Germline CDR1 reads MGHDK; CDR2 reads SYGVNS. CDR3 size: 13 residues. Measured with immunoSEQ multiplex PCR; TCRdb has only the in-frame clones, and not every one. The sample shows some 30,000 clones, 84% of them seen only once. The chain recombines TRBV25-1 with TRBJ1-4; D call uncertain. This receptor was taken from a person aged 45 to 60 with breast cancer. Sequenced material: blood. CDR3 region: CASSEYFSEKLFF. The CDR3, as DNA: TGTGCCAGCAGTGAATACTTTTCCGAAAAACTGTTTTTT.